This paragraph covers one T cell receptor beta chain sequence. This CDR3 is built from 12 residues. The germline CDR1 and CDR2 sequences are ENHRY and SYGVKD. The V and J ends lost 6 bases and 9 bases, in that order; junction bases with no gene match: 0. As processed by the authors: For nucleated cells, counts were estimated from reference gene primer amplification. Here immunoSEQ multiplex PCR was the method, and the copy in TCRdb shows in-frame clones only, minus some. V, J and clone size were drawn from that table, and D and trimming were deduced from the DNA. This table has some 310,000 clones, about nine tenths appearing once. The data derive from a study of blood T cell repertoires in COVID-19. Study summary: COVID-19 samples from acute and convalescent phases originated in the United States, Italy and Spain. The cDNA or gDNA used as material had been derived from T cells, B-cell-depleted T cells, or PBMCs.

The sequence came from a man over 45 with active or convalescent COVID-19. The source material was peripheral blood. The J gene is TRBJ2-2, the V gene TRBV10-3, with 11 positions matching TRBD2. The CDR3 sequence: CAIRTSGRELFF. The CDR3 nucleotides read TGTGCCATCAGGACTAGCGGGAGGGAGCTGTTTTTT.